This entry features one T cell receptor beta chain sequence. This CDR3 contains 16 residues. Germline values: CDR1 SGHAT, CDR2 FQNNGV. V gave up 2 bases and J gave up 2 bases; unmatched junction bases: 5. Each contributor possessed a minimum of one pre-ART and a minimum of two post-ART PBMC samples. The entry originates in a study of long-term antiretroviral therapy in people with HIV. Sequencing used immunoSEQ v3.0 at survey level. TCRdb's table, derived via immunoSEQ multiplex PCR, lists solely in-frame clones and lacks some. Of around 19,000 clones detected, nearly 80% appear once; the ten largest clones hold roughly an eighth.

This TCR came from a woman between 45 and 60 years old with HIV. Specimen: unsorted PBMCs, collected 0.3 years after starting antiretroviral therapy. V is TRBV11-2 and J is TRBJ2-3; 9 positions agree with TRBD2. The CDR3 coding sequence is TGTGCCAGCAGCTTAAGAGCTAGCGGGACCACAGATACGCAGTATTTT. The encoded protein is CASSLRASGTTDTQYF.